The rows below give T cell receptor beta chains drawn from one sample of a study of cytomegalovirus exposure and HLA in healthy donors. Using immunoSEQ multiplex PCR, the repertoire was profiled, and TCRdb retains in-frame clones only, with some absent. Seen in this sample are tens of thousands of clones; the ten most common clones hold approximately 11%. What was sequenced was PBMCs. The receptor source for this set is a woman aged 50 to 60 in good health and CMV-seropositive. The CDR3 runs from the conserved cysteine through the conserved F or W. The order of the fields is V gene, J gene, D gene, CDR3 protein, CDR3 DNA. The D gene is left open where the match is weak.

v_call: TRBV11-2; j_call: TRBJ1-2; d_call: .; cdr3_aa: CASSSTRVGYTF; cdr3_nt: TGTGCCAGCAGCTCAACTCGGGTTGGCTACACCTTC
v_call: TRBV18; j_call: TRBJ2-7; d_call: TRBD1; cdr3_aa: CASSPGQIDEQYF; cdr3_nt: TGTGCCAGCTCACCGGGACAGATCGACGAGCAGTACTTC
v_call: TRBV14; j_call: TRBJ2-5; d_call: .; cdr3_aa: CASSQLQGGQETQYF; cdr3_nt: TGTGCCAGCAGCCAACTGCAGGGGGGACAAGAGACCCAGTACTTC
v_call: TRBV6-6; j_call: TRBJ1-2; d_call: .; cdr3_aa: CASSYRSSNGYTF; cdr3_nt: TGTGCCAGCAGTTACCGGTCGAGCAACGGCTACACCTTC
v_call: TRBV6-4; j_call: TRBJ2-1; d_call: TRBD2; cdr3_aa: CASSDETSGYNEQFF; cdr3_nt: TGTGCCAGCAGTGATGAGACTAGCGGCTACAATGAGCAGTTCTTC
v_call: TRBV4-1; j_call: TRBJ1-3; d_call: .; cdr3_aa: CASSRPGAHGSGNTIYF; cdr3_nt: TGCGCCAGCAGCCGCCCTGGGGCCCACGGCTCTGGAAACACCATATATTTT
v_call: TRBV6-5; j_call: TRBJ1-5; d_call: .; cdr3_aa: CASRRDRYSNQPQHF; cdr3_nt: TGTGCCAGCAGGAGAGACAGATATAGCAATCAGCCCCAGCATTTT
v_call: TRBV29-1; j_call: TRBJ2-7; d_call: TRBD2; cdr3_aa: CSVDRGEEGDDEQYF; cdr3_nt: TGCAGCGTTGATCGGGGGGAGGAAGGTGACGACGAGCAGTACTTC
v_call: TRBV29-1; j_call: TRBJ1-1; d_call: .; cdr3_aa: CSVKDSTEAFF; cdr3_nt: TGCAGCGTCAAGGACAGCACTGAAGCTTTCTTT
v_call: TRBV6-1; j_call: TRBJ1-2; d_call: TRBD1; cdr3_aa: CAGHRGGLYGYTF; cdr3_nt: TGTGCCGGCCACAGGGGTGGGCTCTATGGCTACACCTTC
v_call: TRBV28; j_call: TRBJ2-7; d_call: TRBD2; cdr3_aa: CASSPAVAGVYEQYF; cdr3_nt: TGTGCCAGCAGTCCCGCTGTAGCGGGAGTCTACGAGCAGTACTTC
v_call: TRBV9; j_call: TRBJ1-2; d_call: TRBD1; cdr3_aa: CASSVEQGVYGYTF; cdr3_nt: TGTGCCAGCAGCGTAGAACAGGGGGTTTATGGCTACACCTTC
v_call: TRBV19; j_call: TRBJ1-1; d_call: .; cdr3_aa: CASTRGPEAFF; cdr3_nt: TGTGCCAGTACTCGTGGGCCGGAAGCTTTCTTT
v_call: TRBV5-4; j_call: TRBJ2-1; d_call: .; cdr3_aa: CASSLEQVSSYNEQFF; cdr3_nt: TGTGCCAGCAGCTTGGAGCAGGTAAGCTCCTACAATGAGCAGTTCTTC
v_call: TRBV7-6; j_call: TRBJ1-3; d_call: .; cdr3_aa: CASSLAGGLNSGNTIYF; cdr3_nt: TGTGCCAGCAGCTTAGCTGGGGGACTAAACTCTGGAAACACCATATATTTT
v_call: TRBV18; j_call: TRBJ1-1; d_call: .; cdr3_aa: CASSPFAGRMNTEAFF; cdr3_nt: TGTGCCAGCTCACCATTTGCAGGGCGGATGAACACTGAAGCTTTCTTT
v_call: TRBV5-1; j_call: TRBJ1-1; d_call: .; cdr3_aa: CASSLDRYSEAFF; cdr3_nt: TGCGCCAGCAGCTTGGACAGATATTCTGAAGCTTTCTTT
v_call: TRBV7-9; j_call: TRBJ2-7; d_call: .; cdr3_aa: CASSSLSSYEQYF; cdr3_nt: TGTGCCAGCAGCTCCCTAAGCTCCTACGAGCAGTACTTC
v_call: TRBV9; j_call: TRBJ2-1; d_call: TRBD2; cdr3_aa: CASSVTAGGPGEQFF; cdr3_nt: TGTGCCAGCAGCGTAACAGCGGGGGGGCCTGGTGAGCAGTTCTTC
v_call: TRBV7-2; j_call: TRBJ1-6; d_call: .; cdr3_aa: CASRSTGSNSPLHF; cdr3_nt: TGTGCCAGCAGGTCGACAGGTAGTAATTCACCCCTCCACTTT
v_call: TRBV18; j_call: TRBJ1-4; d_call: .; cdr3_aa: CASSLAGQDNEKLFF; cdr3_nt: TGTGCCAGCTCCCTCGCCGGCCAGGATAATGAAAAACTGTTTTTT
v_call: TRBV19; j_call: TRBJ1-6; d_call: TRBD1; cdr3_aa: CASSIPGQTNSPLHF; cdr3_nt: TGTGCCAGTAGTATACCGGGACAGACGAATTCACCCCTCCACTTT